This T cell receptor (beta chain) is drawn from a study of blood T cell repertoires in COVID-19. The table came from immunoSEQ multiplex PCR; TCRdb's copy has only in-frame clones and leaves some out. This sample has 200,000 to 250,000 clones, with under 85% found just once. Germline V CDR1 and CDR2: MNHEY, SMNVEV (reference sequence). This CDR3 comprises 16 residues. Unmatched junction bases numbered 11, after V lost 5 bases and J lost 7 bases. The receptor comes from a woman under 40 with COVID-19, enrolled during active disease. The rearrangement links TRBV27 to TRBJ2-1, with TRBD2 identical over 10 bases. Sequencing was performed on peripheral blood. The CDR3 DNA reads as TGTGCCAGCAGTCATACAGGACTAGCGGCCATGAATGAGCAGTTCTTC. Amino acids: CASSHTGLAAMNEQFF.